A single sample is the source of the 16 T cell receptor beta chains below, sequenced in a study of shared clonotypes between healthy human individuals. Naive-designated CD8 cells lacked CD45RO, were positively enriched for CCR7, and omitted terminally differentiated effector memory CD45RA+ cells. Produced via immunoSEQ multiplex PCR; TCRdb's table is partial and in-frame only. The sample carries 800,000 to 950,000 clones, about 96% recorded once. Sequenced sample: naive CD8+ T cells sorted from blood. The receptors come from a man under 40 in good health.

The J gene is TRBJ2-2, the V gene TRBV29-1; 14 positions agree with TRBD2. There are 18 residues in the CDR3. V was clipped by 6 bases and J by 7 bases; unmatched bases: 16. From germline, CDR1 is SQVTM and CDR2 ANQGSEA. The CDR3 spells CSVRTTGTSGRFGGELFF. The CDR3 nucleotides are TGCAGCGTCCGTACAACCGGGACTAGCGGGAGATTCGGCGGGGAGCTGTTTTTT.

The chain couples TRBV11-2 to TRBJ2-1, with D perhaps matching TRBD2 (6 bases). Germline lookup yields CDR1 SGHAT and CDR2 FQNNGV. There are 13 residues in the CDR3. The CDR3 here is CAGEDAGRDEQFF. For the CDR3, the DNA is TGTGCGGGGGAGGATGCAGGCCGGGATGAGCAGTTCTTC.

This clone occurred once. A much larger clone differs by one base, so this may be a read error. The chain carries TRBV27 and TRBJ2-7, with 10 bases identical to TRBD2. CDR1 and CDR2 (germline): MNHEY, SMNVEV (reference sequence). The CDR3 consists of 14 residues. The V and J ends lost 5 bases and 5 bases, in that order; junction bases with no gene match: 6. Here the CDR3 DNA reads TGTGCCAGCAGTGGTCTAGCGGGAGACGACGAGCAGTACTTC. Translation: CASSGLAGDDEQYF.

The CDR3 here is CASSTGTGQEKLFF. The CDR3 nucleotides are TGTGCCAGCAGTACCGGGACAGGGCAGGAAAAACTGTTTTTT. The chain links TRBV28 to TRBJ1-4, with TRBD1 matching over 9 bases. Germline V gene sequence: CDR1 MDHEN, CDR2 SYDVKM. The CDR3 spans 14 residues. After removal of 5 bases from V and 8 bases from J, the junction contained 6 bases not matched to a gene.

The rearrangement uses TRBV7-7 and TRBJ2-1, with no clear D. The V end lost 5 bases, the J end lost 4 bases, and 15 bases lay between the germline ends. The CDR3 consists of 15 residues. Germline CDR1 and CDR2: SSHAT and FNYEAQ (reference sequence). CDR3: CASSLDRTIYNEQFF. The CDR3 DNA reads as TGTGCCAGCAGCCTAGACCGAACGATTTACAATGAGCAGTTCTTC.

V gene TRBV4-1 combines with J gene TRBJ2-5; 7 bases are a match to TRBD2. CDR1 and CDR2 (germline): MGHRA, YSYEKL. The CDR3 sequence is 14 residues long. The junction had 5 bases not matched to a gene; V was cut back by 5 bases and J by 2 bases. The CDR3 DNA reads TGCGCCAGCAGCTCTCGGACTAGTCAAGAGACCCAGTACTTC. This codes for CASSSRTSQETQYF.

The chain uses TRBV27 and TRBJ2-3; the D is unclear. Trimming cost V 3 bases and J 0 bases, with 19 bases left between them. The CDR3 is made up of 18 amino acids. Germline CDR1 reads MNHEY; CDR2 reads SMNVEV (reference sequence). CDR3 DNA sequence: TGTGCCAGCAGTTTTCGGAGTTCGGGCGTTTCTAGCACAGATACGCAGTATTTT. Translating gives CASSFRSSGVSSTDTQYF.

For the CDR3, the DNA is TGTGCCAGCAGCCCTGCCGGGGTCGGGGGGCAAGAGACCCAGTACTTC. This gives the protein CASSPAGVGGQETQYF. This chain uses TRBV5-4 with TRBJ2-5, with 7 bases that match TRBD2. This CDR3 has 16 amino acids. V trimming: 4 bases; J trimming: 2 bases; junction bases outside the gene matches: 11. The germline CDR1 and CDR2 sequences are SGHNT and YYREEE (reference sequence).

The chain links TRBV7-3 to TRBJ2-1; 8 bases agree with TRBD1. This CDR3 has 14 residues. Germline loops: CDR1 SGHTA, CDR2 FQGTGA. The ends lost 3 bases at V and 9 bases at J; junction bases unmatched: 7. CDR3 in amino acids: CASSFPDRAIEQFF. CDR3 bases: TGTGCCAGCAGCTTTCCGGACAGGGCGATTGAGCAGTTCTTC.

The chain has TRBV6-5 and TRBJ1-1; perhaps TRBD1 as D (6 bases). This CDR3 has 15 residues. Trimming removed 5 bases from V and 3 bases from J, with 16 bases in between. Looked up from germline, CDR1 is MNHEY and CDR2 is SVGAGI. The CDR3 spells CASSSQGGLYTEAFF. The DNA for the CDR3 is TGTGCCAGCAGTAGCCAAGGGGGGTTGTACACTGAAGCTTTCTTT.

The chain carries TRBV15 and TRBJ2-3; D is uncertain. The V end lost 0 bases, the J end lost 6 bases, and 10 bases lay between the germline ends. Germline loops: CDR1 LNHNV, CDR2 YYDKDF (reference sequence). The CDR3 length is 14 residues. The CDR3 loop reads CATSRDERFDTQYF. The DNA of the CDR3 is TGTGCCACCAGCAGAGATGAAAGGTTTGATACGCAGTATTTT.

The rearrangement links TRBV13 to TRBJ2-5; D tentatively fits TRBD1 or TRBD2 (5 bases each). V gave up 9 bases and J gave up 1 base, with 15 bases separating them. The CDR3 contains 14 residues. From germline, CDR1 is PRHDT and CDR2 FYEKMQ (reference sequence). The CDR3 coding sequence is TGTGCCAGTGCCTCCGGTGGGGGCCAAGAGACCCAGTACTTC. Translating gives CASASGGGQETQYF.

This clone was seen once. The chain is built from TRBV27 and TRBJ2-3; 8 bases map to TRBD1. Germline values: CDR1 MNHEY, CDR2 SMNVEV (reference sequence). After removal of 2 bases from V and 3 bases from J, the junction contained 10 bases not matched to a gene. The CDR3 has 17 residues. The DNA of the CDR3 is TGTGCCAGCAGTTTAGTACGCCGGGACAGGAGGACAGATACGCAGTATTTT. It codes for CASSLVRRDRRTDTQYF.

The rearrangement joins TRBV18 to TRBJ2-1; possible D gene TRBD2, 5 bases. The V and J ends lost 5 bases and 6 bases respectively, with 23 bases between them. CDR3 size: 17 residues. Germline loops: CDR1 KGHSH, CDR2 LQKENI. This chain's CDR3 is CASSTSGPPGNTNEQFF. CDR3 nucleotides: TGTGCCAGCTCAACCAGTGGACCACCCGGGAACACCAATGAGCAGTTCTTC.

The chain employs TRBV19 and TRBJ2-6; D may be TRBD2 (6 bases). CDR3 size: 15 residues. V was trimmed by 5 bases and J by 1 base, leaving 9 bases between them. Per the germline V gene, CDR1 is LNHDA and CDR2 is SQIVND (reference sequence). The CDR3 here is CASSVGGSGANVLTF. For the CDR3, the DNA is TGTGCCAGTAGTGTGGGAGGATCTGGGGCCAACGTCCTGACTTTC.

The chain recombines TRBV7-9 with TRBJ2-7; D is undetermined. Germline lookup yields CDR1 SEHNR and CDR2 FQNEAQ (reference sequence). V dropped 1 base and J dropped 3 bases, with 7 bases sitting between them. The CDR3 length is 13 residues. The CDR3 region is CASSLESFYEQYF. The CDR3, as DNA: TGTGCCAGCAGCTTAGAATCCTTCTACGAGCAGTACTTC.